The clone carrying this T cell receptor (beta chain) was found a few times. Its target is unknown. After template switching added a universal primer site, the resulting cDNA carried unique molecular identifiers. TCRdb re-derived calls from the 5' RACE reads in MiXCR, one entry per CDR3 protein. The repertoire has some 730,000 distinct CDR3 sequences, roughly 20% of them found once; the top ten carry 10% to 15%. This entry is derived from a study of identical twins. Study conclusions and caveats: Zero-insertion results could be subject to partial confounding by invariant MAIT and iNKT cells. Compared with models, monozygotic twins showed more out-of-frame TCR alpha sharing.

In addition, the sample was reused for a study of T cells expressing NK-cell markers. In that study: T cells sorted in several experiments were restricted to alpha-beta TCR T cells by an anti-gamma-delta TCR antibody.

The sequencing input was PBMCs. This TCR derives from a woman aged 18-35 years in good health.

The CDR3, as DNA: TGTGCCAGCAGCTTAGGGCCCGTTAACTTCCAGCGATACTTC. Translation: CASSLGPVNFQRYF. The chain joins TRBV7-2 to TRBJ2-7; D is uncertain. The CDR3 runs 14 residues. Trimming cost V 1 base and J 13 bases, with 20 bases left between them. Germline CDR1 reads SGHTA; CDR2 reads FQGNSA.